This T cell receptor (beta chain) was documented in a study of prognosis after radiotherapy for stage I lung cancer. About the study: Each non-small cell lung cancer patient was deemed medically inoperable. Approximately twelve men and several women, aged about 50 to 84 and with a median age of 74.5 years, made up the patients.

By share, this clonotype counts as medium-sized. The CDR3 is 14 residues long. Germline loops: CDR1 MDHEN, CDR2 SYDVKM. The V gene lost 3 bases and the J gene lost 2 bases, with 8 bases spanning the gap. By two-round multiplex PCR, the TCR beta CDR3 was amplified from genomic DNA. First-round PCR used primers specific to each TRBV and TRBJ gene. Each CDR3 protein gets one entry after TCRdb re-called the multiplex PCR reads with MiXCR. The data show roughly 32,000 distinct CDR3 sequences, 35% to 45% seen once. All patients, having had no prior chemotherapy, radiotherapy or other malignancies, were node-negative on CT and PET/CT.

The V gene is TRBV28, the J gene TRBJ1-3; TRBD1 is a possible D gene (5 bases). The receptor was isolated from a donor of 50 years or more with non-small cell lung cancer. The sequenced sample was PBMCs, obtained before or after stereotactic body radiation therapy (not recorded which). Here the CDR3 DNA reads TGTGCCAGCAGTTTCCTAGGGGCTGGAAACACCATATATTTT. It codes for CASSFLGAGNTIYF. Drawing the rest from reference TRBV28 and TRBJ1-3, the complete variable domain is DVKVTQSSRYLVKRTGEKVFLECVQDMDHENMFWYRQDPGLGLRLIYFSYDVKMKEKGDIPEGYSVSREKKERFSLILESASTNQTSMYLCASSFLGAGNTIYFGEGSWLTVV.